This T cell receptor (beta chain) was sequenced for a study of blood T cell repertoires in COVID-19. TCRdb's copy holds only in-frame clones and misses some; the assay was immunoSEQ multiplex PCR. This sample has about 150,000 clones, with over 60% found just once. The CDR3 is 15 residues long. V lost 0 bases and J 8 bases, leaving 16 bases between the germline ends. CDR1 is LGHNA, CDR2 YSLEER, per germline. The V gene is TRBV4-3, the J gene TRBJ1-2; D gene uncertain. Sequenced material: peripheral blood. The origin of this receptor is a woman older than 75 with acute or convalescent COVID-19. The CDR3 reads CASSQETRRRNGYTF. The CDR3 DNA is TGCGCCAGCAGCCAAGAAACCCGGAGACGAAACGGCTACACCTTC.